This T cell receptor (beta chain) was sequenced for a study of somatic mutations in cytotoxic T cells in rheumatoid arthritis (dated by TCRdb to 2015 to 2018). About the full investigation: Before any treatment started and right after they were diagnosed, patients gave peripheral blood samples (about 27 ml EDTA). Some T-cell populations stained with V beta antibodies were sorted by flow on a FACSAria II or Sony SH800 to nearly 100% purity, with sorted V beta1+ cells additionally subjected to TCRB sequencing. To characterize clonality, the study used TCRB deep sequencing while asking whether somatic mutations are carried by expanded CD8+ T-cell clones in newly diagnosed, untreated rheumatoid arthritis. TCRB deep sequencing was performed for under 75 rheumatoid arthritis patients and around 22 healthy controls. Patient and control groups had essentially identical median ages.

Study-wide conclusions, independent of this receptor: CD8+ T-cell clonality in rheumatoid arthritis patients was not significantly different from that in age-matched healthy controls. In patients, CD8+ clonality rose with age (Spearman r ~ 0.49), which was not the case in healthy controls. In 8 out of 65 patients, more than 20% of CD8+ cells belonged to the largest CD8+ clone, while several identical CD8+ TCRB sequences were shared between blood and synovial fluid. The slight TRBV07 underrepresentation in patients was not adjusted for multiple comparisons. Viral specificity could not be ruled out by absence from virus-specific databases, and the antigen targets of the expanded CD8+ clones remained unknown.

From the cysteine through the phenylalanine, the CDR3 covers 13 amino acids. Left in the record is the CDR3 DNA by itself, 39 bases read in frame from the first base. Cut back by 6 bases and 4 bases, the V and J ends lie 13 bases apart. Taken from the germline V gene (reference sequence), the CDR1 and CDR2 loops are LNHDA and SQIVND. Sequencing of TCRB CDR3 was done on genomic DNA with the immunoSEQ assay. In the original analysis: Only a few patient CD8+ clones larger than 1% matched published virus-specific TCRB sequences when compared against them. Nothing other than productive TCRB rearrangements was included in the analyses. A clone was defined by a unique TCRB CDR3 sequence, and clonality was computed as a productive clonality index based on Shannon entropy. To calculate repertoire overlap between two samples, the template counts of each clone were considered relative to each sample's total templates. Flow cytometry-measured V-gene usage correlated with V-gene usage from TCRB sequencing, with a Spearman r of approximately 0.6. Entries here come from immuneACCESS through TCRdb and include only in-frame sequences with V and J called. Some clones fail to appear in such tables; in the studies checked, an unresolved V gene covers under half of the shortfall, and the cause of the remainder is unknown. D and trimming come from the DNA, and the V and J calls and clone size come from that table. For this sample the table gives roughly 2,200 clones, of which around four fifths were detected only once. Jointly, the top ten make up 12% of the sample.

On an AutoMACS, CD4+ and CD8+ cells were isolated via positive magnetic bead selection, and their purity was verified by flow cytometry. After a first flow cytometry screen using a TCR V beta antibody panel, clonal expansions were characterized through TCRB deep sequencing of sorted CD8+ fractions. Isolation of peripheral blood mononuclear cells was done through Ficoll-Paque PLUS density gradient separation. Nucleospin Tissue or Tissue XS kits were used to extract DNA from CD4-enriched, CD8-enriched or PBMC samples, and a Qubit 2.0 fluorometer was used for quantification. A word on this clone: Its target antigen remains unknown. Base qualities are not provided; no much larger clone lies one nucleotide away.

This sequence was found in a woman in her 70s with rheumatoid arthritis. The specimen sequenced was CD8+ T cells sorted from blood. Recombination joined TRBV19 with TRBJ2-7; the D region possibly corresponds to TRBD1 (6 bases align). The CDR3 amino acid sequence is: CASSPQGQYEQYF. The DNA reads as follows: TGTGCCAGTAGCCCGCAGGGGCAGTACGAGCAGTACTTC.